This T cell receptor beta chain was retrieved from a study of CD8 T cells in Susac syndrome. An input of roughly 0.5 to 1 ug of RNA was subjected to reverse transcription using random hexamers. An immunoSEQ multiplex PCR generated amplified TCR beta CDR3 products spanning 54 Vbeta and 13 Jbeta. In TCRdb, the immunoSEQ multiplex PCR reads were re-called with MiXCR into one record per CDR3 protein. The table lists approximately 180,000 distinct CDR3 sequences, approximately 94% of them singletons, with around 0.093% in the top ten. Germline V gene sequence: CDR1 SGHTA, CDR2 FQGTGA. This CDR3 contains 13 residues. Trimming removed 8 bases from V and 1 base from J, with 11 bases in between. Isolation of CD8+ and CD4+ T cells was performed negatively, whereas enrichment of TEMRA cells was done by FACS.

The J gene is TRBJ1-1, the V gene TRBV7-3; no reliable D call. The sequenced material came from CD4+ T cells from PBMCs. The TCR sequence derives from a human donor with multiple sclerosis. CDR3 residues: CASGQAKNTEAFF. In DNA, the CDR3 is TGTGCCAGCGGGCAGGCTAAGAACACTGAAGCTTTCTTT.